This T cell receptor (beta chain) originates from a study of regulatory T cells in long-lasting Graves disease. The time point here: newly diagnosed GD, antithyroid drugs for less than 3 months. The authors made the TCR library using RNA they extracted from PBMCs. Arm-PCR with iRepertoire HTBI primers amplified the CDR3 regions for these TCR beta libraries. TCRdb processed the multiplex PCR reads anew with MiXCR; each CDR3 protein has one entry. Among hundreds of thousands of distinct CDR3 sequences listed, about 13% were seen once. Many counts were recorded for this clonotype. The germline V gene has CDR1 SGHTA and CDR2 FQGNSA. Trimming pared 0 bases from V and 1 base from J, leaving 6 bases between. The CDR3 has 14 amino acids. The sample was also reused in another study, on T cells in Graves' hyperthyroidism and ophthalmopathy.

The V gene is TRBV7-2, the J gene TRBJ1-1; D remains unclear. Sample: peripheral blood mononuclear cells (PBMCs), taken at new diagnosis, from a patient treated with antithyroid drugs. This TCR was recovered from a man in his thirties or forties with Graves disease. The CDR3 here is CASSLAFRNTEAFF. The CDR3 nucleotides read TGTGCCAGCAGCTTAGCGTTCCGGAACACTGAAGCTTTCTTT.